The source of this T cell receptor beta chain is a study of shared clonotypes between healthy human individuals. Study-wide points: Rarefaction analysis demonstrated incomplete sorted-subset sequencing notwithstanding large depth.

Naive CD8 cells were CD45RO-negative, positively selected for CCR7, excluding terminally differentiated effector memory CD45RA+ cells. TCRdb keeps only in-frame clones here, not all; method: immunoSEQ multiplex PCR. The table records around 1.9 million clones, about 93% of them present only once. On this clone: What it recognizes is unknown.

Germline loops: CDR1 MNHEY, CDR2 SVGAGI. The V segment lost 6 bases and the J segment 11 bases; nucleotides outside the gene matches: 16. There are 15 residues in the CDR3. The material sequenced was naive CD8+ T cells from PBMCs. The receptor's source is a man between 18 and 35 years old in good health. Some clones in this sample may be carry-over from other donors' samples. J is TRBJ1-5 and V is TRBV6-5; 7 positions match TRBD1. The DNA of the CDR3 is TGTGCCAGCAGGCCGGCGGAAGGGGGCGGGGGGGCCCAGCATTTT. Encoded protein: CASRPAEGGGGAQHF.